One sample yielded the 25 T cell receptor beta chains listed below, sequenced in a study of blood T cell repertoires in COVID-19. The data were produced by immunoSEQ multiplex PCR, yet TCRdb's version contains in-frame clones alone and is incomplete. The data show roughly 74,000 clones, 88% seen once. Sequences were obtained from peripheral blood. These receptors all stem from a woman aged 80 or over with active or convalescent COVID-19.

Regarding this clone: At one of its ends the junction is not consistent with the germline gene, which may arise from a read error. The rearrangement links TRBV7-7 to TRBJ1-5; D uncertain. Per germline, CDR1 SSHAT and CDR2 FNYEAQ (reference sequence). The CDR3 is made up of 13 amino acids. The CDR3 sequence: CASSLAQNQPQHF. The CDR3 DNA sequence: TGTGCTAGCAGCTTGGCACAGAATCAGCCCCAGCATTTT.

The rearrangement joins TRBV12-3 or TRBV12-4 to TRBJ1-1, with D perhaps matching TRBD1 (5 bases). CDR3 length: 13 amino acids. The germline V and J ends were trimmed by 3 bases and 6 bases, with 11 bases remaining between them. The DNA for the CDR3 is TGTGCCAGCAGTTTGAGGCAGGGCCCTGAAGCTTTCTTT. It translates to CASSLRQGPEAFF.

This sequence joins TRBV7-6 and TRBJ2-7, with D tentatively TRBD2 (6 bases). The germline V gene has CDR1 SGHVS and CDR2 FNYEAQ. The V gene lost 1 base and the J gene lost 2 bases, with 18 bases spanning the gap. The CDR3 extends over 17 amino acids. In DNA form, the CDR3 reads TGTGCCAGCAGCTTAGAGCGGGTGTCAGGGCGGACCTACGAGCAGTACTTC. It translates to CASSLERVSGRTYEQYF.

The rearrangement links TRBV7-2 to TRBJ2-7; no definite D call. This CDR3 has 14 residues. V was clipped by 5 bases and J by 1 base, with 12 bases between them. In germline, CDR1 is SGHTA, CDR2 FQGNSA. The CDR3 sequence: CASSPARVSYEQYF. The CDR3 bases are TGTGCCAGCAGCCCCGCCCGGGTGTCCTACGAGCAGTACTTC.

The chain has TRBV5-4 and TRBJ1-5; D is perhaps TRBD1 (5 bases). V gave up 2 bases and J gave up 4 bases, with 13 bases separating them. The V gene's germline CDR1 is SGHNT and CDR2 YYREEE (reference sequence). This CDR3 comprises 15 residues. Here the CDR3 DNA reads TGTGCCAGCAGCTTTCAGGGTAACGGTAATCAGCCCCAGCATTTT. Its translation: CASSFQGNGNQPQHF.

J is TRBJ1-1 and V is TRBV11-2; unclear D gene. Germline CDR1 and CDR2: SGHAT and FQNNGV. The CDR3 runs 13 residues. V lost 0 bases and J 8 bases, leaving 10 bases between the germline ends. The CDR3 bases are TGTGCCAGCAGCTTAGACCTGGGCCCGGAAGCTTTCTTT. This sequence encodes CASSLDLGPEAFF.

This clone is medium-sized in the sample. The chain links TRBV27 to TRBJ1-6; 9 nucleotides align to TRBD1. V was pared by 0 bases and J by 11 bases, with 5 bases of the junction left unmatched. Germline V CDR1 and CDR2: MNHEY, SMNVEV (reference sequence). This CDR3 region has 15 residues. In DNA, the CDR3 is TGTGCCAGCAGTTTATCCGGGACAGGGCTGGCACCCCTCCACTTT. Protein product: CASSLSGTGLAPLHF.

The gene calls are TRBV7-9 and TRBJ1-1; tentatively, D is TRBD1 (6 bases). V was trimmed by 6 bases and J by 8 bases, leaving 13 bases between them. Germline V gene data show CDR1 as SEHNR and CDR2 as FQNEAQ (reference sequence). The CDR3 consists of 12 residues. The CDR3 region has the DNA TGTGCCAGCAGTCTATGGACAGAGGAAGCTTTCTTT. As protein: CASSLWTEEAFF.

The rearrangement joins TRBV5-1 to TRBJ2-1; TRBD1 aligns across 8 bases. This CDR3 contains 16 residues. Germline V CDR1 and CDR2: SGHRS, YFSETQ. V lost 3 bases, J lost 1 base, and 6 bases stayed unmatched. For the CDR3, the DNA is TGCGCCAGCAGCTCCAGGGGGCTTGGGTCCTACAATGAGCAGTTCTTC. Translated: CASSSRGLGSYNEQFF.

The V and J genes are TRBV4-3 and TRBJ2-1; TRBD2 matches 10 bases. Germline CDR1 LGHNA, CDR2 YSLEER. Trimming at V came to 5 bases and at J to 7 bases, leaving 8 bases not matched to a gene. This CDR3 spans 15 amino acids. This CDR3 reads CASSKGTSAFNEQFF. The DNA of the CDR3 is TGCGCCAGCAGCAAGGGGACTAGCGCCTTTAATGAGCAGTTCTTC.

The chain couples TRBV4-3 to TRBJ2-1; D may be TRBD2 (5 bases). The ends were cut back, 3 bases at V and 8 bases at J, with 14 bases in the middle. Per the germline V gene, CDR1 is LGHNA and CDR2 is YSLEER. The CDR3 loop spans 14 amino acids. CDR3 region: CASSQGSGFHEQFF. CDR3 DNA: TGCGCCAGCAGCCAGGGCAGCGGCTTCCATGAGCAGTTCTTC.

V is TRBV7-2 and J is TRBJ2-5; the match to TRBD2 covers 10 bases. The junction had 6 bases not matched to a gene; V was cut back by 1 base and J by 1 base. The CDR3 is 17 residues long. Germline CDR1 SGHTA, CDR2 FQGNSA. CDR3 in amino acids: CASSLVRASGGQETQYF. As DNA, the CDR3 is TGTGCCAGCAGCTTAGTGCGGGCTAGCGGGGGCCAAGAGACCCAGTACTTC. The full variable domain, its missing parts supplied by reference TRBV7-2 and TRBJ2-5, is GAGVSQSPSNKVTEKGKDVELRCDPISGHTALYWYRQSLGQGLEFLIYFQGNSAPDKSGLPSDRFSAERTGGSVSTLTIQRTQQEDSAVYLCASSLVRASGGQETQYFGPGTRLLVL.

The chain is built from TRBV7-9 and TRBJ2-1, with 8 bases aligning to TRBD2. The V segment lost 5 bases and the J segment 7 bases; nucleotides outside the gene matches: 7. This CDR3 is built from 14 residues. The germline gives CDR1 SEHNR, CDR2 FQNEAQ (reference sequence). DNA for the CDR3: TGTGCCAGCAGCATGACTAGCGTGAGAAATGAGCAGTTCTTC. Amino acids: CASSMTSVRNEQFF.

The V gene is TRBV11-3, the J gene TRBJ2-5, with 8 bases lining up with TRBD2. Germline CDR1 reads SGHNT; CDR2 reads YENEEA. The CDR3 spans 16 residues. Unmatched junction bases numbered 8, after V lost 1 base and J lost 4 bases. The CDR3 DNA reads as TGTGCCAGCAGCTTAGGTCCAGCGGGAGTGGGAGAGACCCAGTACTTC. Its protein is CASSLGPAGVGETQYF.

This chain joins TRBV4-2 and TRBJ2-2; TRBD1 aligns across 10 bases. CDR3 size: 17 residues. The V gene end was trimmed by 7 bases and the J gene end by 4 bases; junction bases not matched to a gene: 12. Germline CDR1 LGHNA, CDR2 YNFKEQ. CDR3 residues: CASNPAARTGGTGELFF. CDR3 nucleotides: TGTGCCAGCAACCCCGCAGCCCGGACAGGGGGCACCGGGGAGCTGTTTTTT.

This chain connects TRBV28 to TRBJ2-5, with 11 bases lining up with TRBD2. CDR1 is MDHEN and CDR2 is SYDVKM in the germline V gene. The CDR3 is 15 amino acids. The ends lost 7 bases at V and 4 bases at J; junction bases unmatched: 8. CDR3 in amino acids: CASKVAGGSRETQYF. In DNA form, the CDR3 reads TGTGCCAGCAAAGTAGCGGGAGGGTCGCGAGAGACCCAGTACTTC.

This clone was found a few times. The gene calls are TRBV5-1 and TRBJ1-5, with 8 bases identical to TRBD1. The CDR3 loop spans 17 amino acids. With 3 bases clipped from V and 4 bases from J, the junction kept 12 bases outside the gene matches. Germline V gives CDR1 SGHRS, CDR2 YFSETQ. Written as DNA, the CDR3 is TGCGCCAGCAGCTGGACTATTGGACAGGGTCAGAATCAGCCCCAGCATTTT. This encodes CASSWTIGQGQNQPQHF.

The genes are TRBV4-3 and TRBJ2-7, with 8 bases fitting TRBD2. CDR3 size: 16 residues. Germline CDR1 reads LGHNA; CDR2 reads YSLEER. V lost 0 bases, J lost 4 bases, and 8 bases stayed unmatched. In nucleotides, the CDR3 is TGCGCCAGCAGCCAAGATCTGGGTAGCGGGGTTTACGAGCAGTACTTC. Amino acid sequence: CASSQDLGSGVYEQYF.

The chain recombines TRBV7-2 with TRBJ1-3; no clear D. The germline V and J ends were trimmed by 0 bases and 1 base, with 7 bases remaining between them. CDR1 is SGHTA, CDR2 FQGNSA, per germline. The CDR3 has 15 amino acids. The CDR3 nucleotides are TGTGCCAGCAGCTTAGCGCGGGGTTCTGGAAACACCATATATTTT. Its translation is CASSLARGSGNTIYF.

This clone occurred once. The rearrangement joins TRBV12-1 to TRBJ1-1; the table gives TRBD1 as D, unverified against the DNA. TRBV12-1 constitutes a pseudogene. The CDR3 covers 16 residues. CDR3 in amino acids: CASSPWTGPGNTEAFF. The CDR3 nucleotides are TGTGCCAGCAGCCCCTGGACAGGGCCGGGGAACACTGAAGCTTTCTTT.

The chain recombines TRBV5-1 with TRBJ2-3; D possibly corresponds to TRBD2 (7 bases). Germline CDR1 reads SGHRS; CDR2 reads YFSETQ. The CDR3 is made up of 16 amino acids. V was trimmed by 0 bases and J by 3 bases, leaving 14 bases between them. CDR3 protein: CASSLGGAGRTDTQYF. CDR3 coding DNA: TGCGCCAGCAGCTTGGGGGGGGCCGGGAGGACAGATACGCAGTATTTT.

The chain has TRBV19 and TRBJ1-3; possibly TRBD1 for D (6 bases). CDR1 and CDR2 from the germline V gene are LNHDA and SQIVND (reference sequence). This CDR3 has 15 residues. V was shortened by 6 bases and J by 7 bases, with 19 bases between the two germline ends. As DNA, the CDR3 is TGTGCCAGTAGCCCTCAGCGGGGGGCTGCGAACACCATATATTTT. Amino acid sequence: CASSPQRGAANTIYF.

The chain links TRBV5-1 to TRBJ2-2; 7 positions agree with TRBD1. V lost 4 bases to trimming and J lost 0 bases; unmatched junction nucleotides: 3. The germline CDR1 and CDR2 sequences are SGHRS and YFSETQ. The CDR3 is 15 amino acids. The CDR3 reads CASSPGTANTGELFF. The CDR3 DNA sequence: TGCGCCAGCAGCCCCGGGACAGCGAACACCGGGGAGCTGTTTTTT.

This clone was observed once. The rearrangement uses TRBV28 and TRBJ2-7, with 9 bases identical to TRBD2. Germline V gene sequence: CDR1 MDHEN, CDR2 SYDVKM. This CDR3 is 14 amino acids long. V was pared by 8 bases and J by 5 bases, with 10 bases of the junction left unmatched. The CDR3, as DNA: TGTGCCAGCGAAGTTAGCGGGAGCTCGAACGAGCAGTACTTC. This sequence encodes CASEVSGSSNEQYF. Supplemented by reference TRBV28 and TRBJ2-7, the full variable domain reads DVKVTQSSRYLVKRTGEKVFLECVQDMDHENMFWYRQDPGLGLRLIYFSYDVKMKEKGDIPEGYSVSREKKERFSLILESASTNQTSMYLCASEVSGSSNEQYFGPGTRLTVT.

The chain employs TRBV9 and TRBJ2-7, with 11 bases lining up with TRBD2. Losses at the gene ends were 0 bases for V and 6 bases for J; bases not matched to a gene: 2. The V gene's germline CDR1 is SGDLS and CDR2 YYNGEE. The CDR3 spans 14 residues. The CDR3 sequence is CASSVELAGGEQYF. The CDR3 DNA is TGTGCCAGCAGCGTAGAGCTAGCGGGAGGCGAGCAGTACTTC.